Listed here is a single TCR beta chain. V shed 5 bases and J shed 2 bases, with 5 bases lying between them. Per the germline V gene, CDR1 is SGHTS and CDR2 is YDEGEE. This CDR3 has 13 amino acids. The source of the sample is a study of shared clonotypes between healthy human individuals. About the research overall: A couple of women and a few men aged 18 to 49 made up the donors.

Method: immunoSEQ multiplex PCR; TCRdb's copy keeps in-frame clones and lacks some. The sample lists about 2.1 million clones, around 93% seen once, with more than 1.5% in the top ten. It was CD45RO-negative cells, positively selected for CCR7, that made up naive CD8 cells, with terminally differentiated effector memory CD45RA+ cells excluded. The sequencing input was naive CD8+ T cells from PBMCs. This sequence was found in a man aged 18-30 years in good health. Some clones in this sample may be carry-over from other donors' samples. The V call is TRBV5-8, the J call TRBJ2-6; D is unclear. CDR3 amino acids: CASRQAGANVLTF. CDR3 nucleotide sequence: TGTGCCAGCAGGCAGGCTGGGGCCAACGTCCTGACTTTC.